The 8 T cell receptor beta chains given below trace back to one sample, sequenced in a study of blood T cell repertoires in COVID-19. The method was immunoSEQ multiplex PCR; TCRdb's version includes in-frame clones alone and lacks a portion of them. The table has a few hundred thousand clones, 88% seen once. Sequenced: peripheral blood. All receptors derive from a man between 60 and 75 years old who had recovered from COVID-19.

The rearrangement links TRBV6-5 to TRBJ2-5, with 8 bases matching TRBD2. The CDR3 is 15 residues long. Per germline, CDR1 MNHEY and CDR2 SVGAGI. Trimming removed 6 bases from V and 5 bases from J; junction bases left unmatched: 11. The CDR3: CASRVSGSGVETQYF. The CDR3 nucleotides are TGTGCCAGCAGAGTCAGTGGTAGCGGGGTTGAGACCCAGTACTTC.

This chain uses TRBV5-4 with TRBJ1-6, with D possibly being TRBD1 (5 bases). V was trimmed by 5 bases and J by 12 bases, leaving 18 bases between them. The germline gives CDR1 SGHNT, CDR2 YYREEE (reference sequence). The CDR3 is made up of 14 amino acids. The CDR3 is CASSADRPLEPLHF. The CDR3 DNA reads TGTGCCAGCAGTGCTGACAGACCCCTGGAACCCCTCCACTTT.

The chain is built from TRBV5-6 and TRBJ2-7, with 7 bases aligning to TRBD1. Per germline, CDR1 SGHDT and CDR2 YYEEEE. The CDR3 spans 14 residues. The J segment lost 4 bases and the V segment lost 0 bases, leaving 4 bases of the junction unmatched. The CDR3 protein is CASSLGQGYYEQYF. Written as DNA, the CDR3 is TGTGCCAGCAGCTTGGGACAGGGTTATTACGAGCAGTACTTC.

The V and J genes are TRBV24-1 and TRBJ2-1; no clear D. V was shortened by 5 bases and J by 4 bases, with 14 bases between the two germline ends. CDR3 length: 15 residues. Germline V gene lookup returns CDR1 KGHDR and CDR2 SFDVKD. The CDR3 DNA sequence: TGTGCCACCAGTGGTAGGCAGGCATCATACAATGAGCAGTTCTTC. Its protein is CATSGRQASYNEQFF.

The chain joins TRBV7-3 to TRBJ2-1; 9 nucleotides agree with TRBD2. Losses at the gene ends were 1 base for V and 0 bases for J; bases not matched to a gene: 1. CDR3 size: 16 residues. The germline V gene has CDR1 SGHTA and CDR2 FQGTGA. The CDR3 region has the DNA TGTGCCAGCAGCTTAAGCGGGGGGGCCTCCTACAATGAGCAGTTCTTC. Translating gives CASSLSGGASYNEQFF.

The chain carries TRBV14 and TRBJ1-2, with D maybe TRBD1 (5 bases). CDR3 length: 14 residues. Germline V gene data show CDR1 as SGHDN and CDR2 as FVKESK. V was cut by 4 bases and J by 8 bases, with 17 bases left in between. The CDR3 region is CASSLITGLIGYTF. The CDR3 bases are TGTGCCAGCAGCCTTATTACAGGTCTAATCGGCTACACCTTC.

This chain joins TRBV10-3 and TRBJ2-6; 9 bases agree with TRBD1. The CDR3 consists of 18 residues. With 6 bases clipped from V and 0 bases from J, the junction kept 9 bases outside the gene matches. From germline, CDR1 is ENHRY and CDR2 SYGVKD. The CDR3 region is CAIREPGQGFSGANVLTF. The CDR3 coding sequence is TGTGCCATCAGAGAACCGGGACAGGGCTTCTCTGGGGCCAACGTCCTGACTTTC.

This sequence joins TRBV19 and TRBJ2-2; TRBD2 might be the D (5 bases). There are 13 residues in the CDR3. V shed 8 bases and J shed 7 bases, with 14 bases lying between them. Looked up from germline, CDR1 is LNHDA and CDR2 is SQIVND (reference sequence). DNA for the CDR3: TGTGCCAGTTCGGGGAGTTTAGGCGGGGAGCTGTTTTTT. Encoded protein: CASSGSLGGELFF.